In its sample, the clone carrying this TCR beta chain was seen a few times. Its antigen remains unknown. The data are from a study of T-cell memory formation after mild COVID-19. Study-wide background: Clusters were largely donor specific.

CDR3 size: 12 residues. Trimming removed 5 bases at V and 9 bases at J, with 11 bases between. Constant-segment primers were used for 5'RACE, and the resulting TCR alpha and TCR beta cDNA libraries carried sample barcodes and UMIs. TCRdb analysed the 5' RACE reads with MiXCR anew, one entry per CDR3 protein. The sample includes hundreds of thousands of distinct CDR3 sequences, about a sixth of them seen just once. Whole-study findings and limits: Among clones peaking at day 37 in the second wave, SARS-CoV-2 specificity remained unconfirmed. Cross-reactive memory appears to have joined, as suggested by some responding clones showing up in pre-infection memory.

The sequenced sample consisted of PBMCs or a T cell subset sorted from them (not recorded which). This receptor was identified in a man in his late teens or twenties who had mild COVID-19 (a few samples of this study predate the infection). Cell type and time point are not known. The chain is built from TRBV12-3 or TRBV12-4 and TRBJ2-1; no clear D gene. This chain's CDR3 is CASSPPRGEQFF. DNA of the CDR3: TGTGCCAGCAGTCCCCCTAGAGGTGAGCAGTTCTTC.